Following are 9 T cell receptor beta chains from one sample sequenced in a study of cytomegalovirus exposure and HLA in healthy donors. Libraries were prepared by immunoSEQ multiplex PCR; TCRdb keeps only in-frame clonotypes and omits some of them. Of roughly 250,000 clones listed, around 87% are singletons. The sample consisted of PBMCs. These receptors were obtained from a man younger than 35 in good health and CMV-seronegative.

The V call is TRBV4-1, the J call TRBJ2-7; 10 positions agree with TRBD2. Germline V CDR1 and CDR2: MGHRA, YSYEKL. This CDR3 region has 16 residues. Trimming at V came to 4 bases and at J to 2 bases, leaving 8 bases not matched to a gene. Written as DNA, the CDR3 is TGCGCCAGCAGCCTAATCGGACTAGCGGTGACCTACGAGCAGTACTTC. Its translation: CASSLIGLAVTYEQYF.

The chain couples TRBV27 to TRBJ2-1; 11 bases align to TRBD2. Germline V lookup: CDR1 MNHEY, CDR2 SMNVEV (reference sequence). The CDR3 covers 15 residues. The V and J ends lost 4 bases and 8 bases, in that order; junction bases with no gene match: 7. The CDR3 sequence is CASSSGTSGRDEQFF. The CDR3 DNA is TGTGCCAGCAGTTCCGGGACTAGCGGAAGGGATGAGCAGTTCTTC.

The genes are TRBV6-5 and TRBJ2-5; D is uncertain. In germline, CDR1 is MNHEY, CDR2 SVGAGI. This CDR3 has 12 amino acids. The V end was cut by 4 bases, the J end by 7 bases, with 10 bases between. The CDR3 nucleotides are TGTGCCAGCAGTTCCCGTGGCGGGACCCAGTACTTC. It codes for CASSSRGGTQYF.

The CDR3 sequence is CASSDQGRGEQFF. The CDR3 region has the DNA TGCGCCAGCAGTGACCAGGGGCGAGGTGAGCAGTTCTTC. The chain is built from TRBV10-1 and TRBJ2-1; D might be TRBD1 (6 bases). V was trimmed by 3 bases and J by 9 bases, leaving 12 bases between them. Germline lookup yields CDR1 WNHNN and CDR2 SYGVQD (reference sequence). The CDR3 is made up of 13 amino acids.

The chain links TRBV5-4 to TRBJ1-2, with 7 bases that match TRBD1. Germline loops: CDR1 SGHNT, CDR2 YYREEE (reference sequence). The CDR3 length is 14 residues. The V and J ends lost 2 bases and 1 base, in that order; junction bases with no gene match: 2. CDR3 protein: CASSFGTDNYGYTF. The CDR3 DNA follows: TGTGCCAGCAGCTTTGGGACAGATAACTATGGCTACACCTTC.

This clone was counted once. This chain connects TRBV18 to TRBJ2-1, with unresolved D. CDR1 is KGHSH and CDR2 is LQKENI in the germline V gene. The CDR3 consists of 13 residues. V gave up 6 bases and J gave up 0 bases, with 6 bases separating them. CDR3 in amino acids: CASSFSSYNEQFF. As DNA, the CDR3 is TGTGCCAGCTCCTTTAGCTCCTACAATGAGCAGTTCTTC.

The rearrangement joins TRBV6-6 to TRBJ2-7, with 9 nucleotides matching TRBD1. This CDR3 contains 13 residues. The germline V gene has CDR1 MNHNY and CDR2 SVGAGI (reference sequence). With V trimmed by 4 bases and J by 5 bases, 3 bases remained unmatched. The CDR3 sequence is CASSWDRVDEQYF. The CDR3 region has the DNA TGTGCCAGCAGTTGGGACAGGGTAGACGAGCAGTACTTC.

The rearrangement links TRBV11-2 to TRBJ2-2; D unresolved. The V gene lost 3 bases and the J gene lost 4 bases, with 15 bases spanning the gap. The germline V gene has CDR1 SGHAT and CDR2 FQNNGV. CDR3 length: 16 amino acids. This chain's CDR3 is CASSFASSFGTGELFF. The CDR3 region has the DNA TGTGCCAGCAGCTTCGCGAGTAGCTTCGGCACCGGGGAGCTGTTTTTT.

The V call is TRBV6-5, the J call TRBJ2-1, with D uncertain. Germline lookup yields CDR1 MNHEY and CDR2 SVGAGI. V was trimmed by 6 bases and J by 6 bases, leaving 15 bases between them. There are 14 residues in the CDR3. The CDR3 DNA reads TGTGCCAGCAGAGCGCTCCTAGAGAGCAATGAGCAGTTCTTC. Protein: CASRALLESNEQFF.